The 18 T cell receptor beta chains reported below all come from one sample, sequenced in a study of T cells in Graves' hyperthyroidism and ophthalmopathy. What was amplified from RNA transcripts were TCR beta CDR3 regions. HTBI primers were used for first-round RT-PCR of the TCR CDR3. One entry per CDR3 protein, called by TCRdb with MiXCR from the multiplex PCR reads. This table has roughly 520,000 distinct CDR3 sequences, less than 25% appearing once. Material: blood. The source of these receptors is a woman aged 25 to 39 with Graves' ophthalmopathy.

V and J are TRBV9 and TRBJ1-1; D unclear. Trimming took off 3 bases at V and 3 bases at J, with 9 bases between the two ends. The germline V gene encodes CDR1 SGDLS and CDR2 YYNGEE. CDR3 length equals 13 residues. The CDR3: CASSADTHTEAFF. The CDR3 region has the DNA TGTGCCAGCAGCGCCGACACACACACTGAAGCTTTCTTT. Filled out from reference TRBV9 and TRBJ1-1, the complete variable domain reads DSGVTQTPKHLITATGQRVTLRCSPRSGDLSVYWYQQSLDQGLQFLIQYYNGEERAKGNILERFSAQQFPDLHSELNLSSLELGDSALYFCASSADTHTEAFFGQGTRLTVV.

This clonotype appeared many times. The chain combines TRBV27 with TRBJ1-2, with 12 bases identical to TRBD1. Per germline, CDR1 MNHEY and CDR2 SMNVEV (reference sequence). The CDR3 is 15 amino acids. J was trimmed by 4 bases and V by 6 bases; bases with no gene match: 6. CDR3 loop: CASRTGTGGLYGYTF. The CDR3 DNA sequence: TGTGCCAGCAGAACCGGGACAGGGGGCCTCTATGGCTACACCTTC.

In this sample, this clonotype turned up many times. The chain has TRBV28 and TRBJ2-5, with 7 bases aligning to TRBD1. V gave up 2 bases and J gave up 6 bases; unmatched junction bases: 12. The CDR3 extends over 16 amino acids. Per germline, CDR1 MDHEN and CDR2 SYDVKM. The CDR3 DNA reads as TGTGCCAGCAGTTTAAGGGTGACAGGGCCTCAACAGACCCAGTACTTC. This codes for CASSLRVTGPQQTQYF.

This clonotype was observed a few times. The chain couples TRBV29-1 to TRBJ2-2; D not resolved. Germline V gene lookup returns CDR1 SQVTM and CDR2 ANQGSEA. The CDR3 loop spans 15 amino acids. Trimming removed 3 bases from V and 0 bases from J, with 11 bases in between. The CDR3 region has the DNA TGCAGCGTTGAGCCGGCCAACGCGAACACCGGGGAGCTGTTTTTT. Amino acid sequence: CSVEPANANTGELFF.

The table lists this clonotype with a few counts. V is TRBV5-1 and J is TRBJ2-2; D possibly corresponds to TRBD1 (6 bases). The length of the CDR3 is 13 residues. The V gene lost 7 bases and the J gene lost 9 bases, with 16 bases spanning the gap. Germline values: CDR1 SGHRS, CDR2 YFSETQ. The CDR3 sequence is CASSQQQGRELFF. The CDR3 DNA is TGCGCCAGCTCGCAACAACAGGGAAGGGAGCTGTTTTTT.

This clonotype was found many times. This sequence joins TRBV2 and TRBJ1-1, with TRBD1 matching over 11 bases. The trim removed 5 bases at V and 6 bases at J, leaving 5 bases unmatched. This CDR3 region has 14 residues. The germline V gene encodes CDR1 SNHLY and CDR2 FYNNEI. The CDR3, as DNA: TGTGCCAGCAGTACCGGACAGGGGGCCTCTGAAGCTTTCTTT. It codes for CASSTGQGASEAFF.

This clonotype has at least ten counts. The chain couples TRBV12-3 or TRBV12-4 to TRBJ2-5; 10 bases align to TRBD1. The CDR3 is 17 amino acids. V lost 3 bases to trimming and J lost 4 bases; unmatched junction nucleotides: 11. Written as DNA, the CDR3 is TGTGCCAGCAGTTTGTTTTCTGGAGGGGACAGGGGAGAGACCCAGTACTTC. Protein: CASSLFSGGDRGETQYF.

This clonotype has a count of ten or more. The CDR3 DNA follows: TGTGCCAGCAGCCCACAGGAGCGATATGGCTACACCTTC. Translation gives CASSPQERYGYTF. The gene calls are TRBV6-2 or TRBV6-3 and TRBJ1-2, with D possibly being TRBD1 (5 bases). Trimming pared 6 bases from V and 5 bases from J, leaving 13 bases between. CDR1 is MNHEY and CDR2 is SVGEGT in the germline V gene. CDR3 length: 13 residues.

This clonotype has a count of ten or more. The rearrangement uses TRBV6-2 or TRBV6-3 and TRBJ2-7; D gene ambiguous. The germline gives CDR1 MNHEY, CDR2 SVGEGT. The CDR3 is made up of 11 amino acids. Deletions cut 2 bases from V and 8 bases from J, with 7 bases between. CDR3 protein: CASSYVDQQYF. The CDR3 DNA follows: TGTGCCAGCAGTTACGTAGACCAGCAGTACTTC.

The chain employs TRBV6-1 and TRBJ2-7; maybe TRBD1 (6 bases). This CDR3 has 14 amino acids. Between the trimmed V and J ends, which lost 7 bases and 3 bases, there was a span of 16 bases. The V gene's germline CDR1 is MNHNS and CDR2 SASEGT. The CDR3 region is CASKQGPGHYEQYF. CDR3 DNA sequence: TGTGCCAGCAAACAGGGTCCCGGGCACTACGAGCAGTACTTC.

There are many counts of this clonotype. V is TRBV6-4 and J is TRBJ1-2, with D perhaps matching TRBD1 (6 bases). This CDR3 has 12 residues. Germline CDR1 MRHNA, CDR2 SNTAGT. V lost 2 bases and J lost 8, with 9 bases in between. The CDR3 coding sequence is TGTGCCAGCAGTGACAGGGGGGGCGGCTACACCTTC. This translates into CASSDRGGGYTF.

In its sample, this clonotype was seen many times. The CDR3 DNA reads TGTGCCACCAGCAGAAAGACAGGGTATGGGGCCAACGTCCTGACTTTC. It encodes CATSRKTGYGANVLTF. V and J are TRBV15 and TRBJ2-6; the match to TRBD1 covers 7 bases. Trimming at V came to 2 bases and at J to 3 bases, leaving 4 bases not matched to a gene. Germline CDR1 and CDR2: LNHNV and YYDKDF (reference sequence). The CDR3 consists of 16 residues. The whole variable domain, filled in from reference TRBV15 and TRBJ2-6, reads DAMVIQNPRYQVTQFGKPVTLSCSQTLNHNVMYWYQQKSSQAPKLLFHYYDKDFNNEADTPDNFQSRRPNTSFCFLDIRSPGLGDTAMYLCATSRKTGYGANVLTFGAGSRLTVL.

Many counts were recorded for this clonotype. The gene calls are TRBV15 and TRBJ1-1; 8 nucleotides align to TRBD1. The length of the CDR3 is 13 residues. The J segment lost 5 bases and the V segment lost 5 bases, leaving 4 bases of the junction unmatched. Germline V gene data show CDR1 as LNHNV and CDR2 as YYDKDF (reference sequence). The CDR3 protein is CATSRTGGTEAFF. In DNA form, the CDR3 reads TGTGCCACCAGCCGTACAGGGGGGACTGAAGCTTTCTTT.

This clonotype was seen more than once but under ten times. The chain uses TRBV5-1 and TRBJ1-6, with no clear D. Trimming removed 7 bases at V and 7 bases at J, with 12 bases between. This CDR3 is 13 amino acids long. CDR1 is SGHRS, CDR2 YFSETQ, per germline. CDR3 residues: CASGSVQNSPLHF. The CDR3 DNA is TGCGCCAGCGGTTCAGTGCAGAATTCACCCCTCCACTTT.

V is TRBV6-1 and J is TRBJ1-5; perhaps TRBD1 as D (5 bases). V lost 5 bases and J lost 1, with 15 bases in between. Per germline, CDR1 MNHNS and CDR2 SASEGT. This CDR3 has 16 amino acids. As DNA, the CDR3 is TGTGCCAGCAGTCCGGCAGGGCTAAAGAGCAATCAGCCCCAGCATTTT. Translating gives CASSPAGLKSNQPQHF.

This clonotype has a count of ten or more. This chain joins TRBV27 and TRBJ2-7, with 7 positions matching TRBD1. J was trimmed by 2 bases and V by 7 bases; bases with no gene match: 5. The CDR3 contains 13 residues. Germline V gene sequence: CDR1 MNHEY, CDR2 SMNVEV (reference sequence). The CDR3 DNA reads as TGTGCCAGCAATCCACAGGGGACCTACGAGCAGTACTTC. Amino acid sequence: CASNPQGTYEQYF.

This clonotype was counted ten times or more. This chain uses TRBV20-1 with TRBJ2-7; 9 bases agree with TRBD1. CDR1 and CDR2 (germline): DFQATT, SNEGSKA (reference sequence). Trimming at V came to 1 base and at J to 2 bases, leaving 6 bases not matched to a gene. The CDR3 sequence is 15 residues long. The CDR3 DNA reads TGCAGTGCTAGAGTAGCCGGGACAGGGACCTACGAGCAGTACTTC. It specifies CSARVAGTGTYEQYF.

This clonotype was detected ten times or more. This rearrangement joins TRBV11-2 to TRBJ1-5; no reliable D call. CDR3 length equals 14 residues. From germline, CDR1 is SGHAT and CDR2 FQNNGV. V lost 3 bases to trimming and J lost 0 bases, with 6 bases between them. CDR3 sequence reads: CASSFGVSNQPQHF. The CDR3 DNA is TGTGCCAGCAGCTTTGGCGTTAGCAATCAGCCCCAGCATTTT.